Included here is one T cell receptor (beta chain) sequence, with context. Its specificity is not known. This CDR3 contains 14 residues. V shed 5 bases, J shed 0 bases, and the junction held 0 bases outside the gene matches. Looked up from germline, CDR1 is SEHNR and CDR2 is FQNEAQ (reference sequence). The data originate from a study of OX40 agonist ivuxolimab in advanced cancers. Overall study context: Three patients showed partial responses: one hepatocellular carcinoma and two cutaneous melanoma cases.

Study results and caveats: Low normalized clonal expansion also occurred in some nonresponding patients. Expanded clones belonging to CD8+ T cells outnumbered, on average, those of CD4+. Partly responding patients at 0.1-3.0 mg/kg showed some of the smallest clonal expansion.

Profiled with immunoSEQ multiplex PCR; TCRdb holds only in-frame clones, not every one. The sample includes fewer than 70,000 clones, approximately 90% of them seen just once. Here the sequenced sample was CD4+ or CD8+ T cells sorted from blood, taken in a trial of the OX40 agonist ivuxolimab. The chain employs TRBV7-9 and TRBJ2-7; 11 nucleotides line up with TRBD2. The sequence was obtained from an adult with an advanced solid tumor such as melanoma, head and neck, liver or kidney cancer. The CDR3 DNA reads as TGTGCCAGCAGCGGGACTAGCGGCTCCTACGAGCAGTACTTC. Its protein product is CASSGTSGSYEQYF.